This TCR beta chain originates from a study of T cell repertoires in cytomegalovirus infection. Study context: The public TCR beta signatures pointed to both CMV infection and matching HLA type. Broader study findings: CMV-specific TCR beta clonotypes restricted by HLA-C dominated the ex vivo response.

In its sample, this clonotype was seen a few times. Its antigen is unknown. There are 16 residues in the CDR3. Looked up from germline, CDR1 is MNHEY and CDR2 is SVGAGI. J gave up 2 bases and V 5 bases, and 9 bases lay outside the gene matches. MiXCR, applied by TCRdb to the reads, yields one record per CDR3 protein. The profile covers hundreds of thousands of distinct CDR3 sequences, with about 33% appearing a single time and roughly 18% taken by the ten largest. The chain couples TRBV6-5 to TRBJ1-2, with 9 bases aligning to TRBD1. The specimen was cultured PBMCs, collected from culture after CMV antigen stimulation. The receptor was isolated from a human donor in good health (CMV status not recorded). Some clones in this sample may be carry-over from other donors' samples. The CDR3 sequence: CASSTTGTGINYGYTF. The CDR3 bases are TGTGCCAGCAGTACGACCGGGACAGGGATAAACTATGGCTACACCTTC.